These 9 T cell receptor beta chains were sequenced from one sample in a study of T-cell memory formation after mild COVID-19. In TCRdb, the 5' RACE reads were re-called with MiXCR into one record per CDR3 protein. Counted here are more than 150,000 distinct CDR3 sequences, less than 20% occurring once; the ten biggest clones make up roughly 4.3%. The sequenced material came from PBMCs or a T cell subset sorted from them (not recorded which). These receptors all stem from a man aged 18-30 years who had mild COVID-19 (a few samples of this study predate the infection). Cell type and time point are not known.

This clonotype was found a few times. This sequence joins TRBV7-2 and TRBJ2-5, with D unresolved. Germline CDR1 reads SGHTA; CDR2 reads FQGNSA. The CDR3 has 12 amino acids. Trimming removed 3 bases from V and 9 bases from J, with 11 bases in between. This CDR3 reads CASSFPSWAQYF. The CDR3 nucleotides read TGTGCCAGCAGCTTCCCGAGTTGGGCCCAGTACTTC.

A few counts support this clonotype. This chain links TRBV15 with TRBJ2-1, with 10 bases aligning to TRBD2. V shed 1 base, J shed 4 bases, and the junction held 7 bases outside the gene matches. The CDR3 has 17 amino acids. Germline V gene sequence: CDR1 LNHNV, CDR2 YYDKDF (reference sequence). CDR3: CATSRGLAGGLYNEQFF. DNA of the CDR3: TGTGCCACCAGCAGAGGGTTAGCGGGGGGCCTTTACAATGAGCAGTTCTTC.

The chain recombines TRBV4-3 with TRBJ2-3; 7 bases fit TRBD2. V trimming: 0 bases; J trimming: 9 bases; junction bases outside the gene matches: 6. In germline, CDR1 is LGHNA, CDR2 YSLEER. The CDR3 extends over 14 amino acids. CDR3 region: CASSQDSSGVTQYF. The CDR3 region has the DNA TGCGCCAGCAGCCAAGATTCCAGCGGGGTGACGCAGTATTTT.

The chain links TRBV18 to TRBJ2-5; D is undetermined. Trimming took 3 bases from V and 2 from J, leaving 7 bases between them. This CDR3 region has 13 residues. Germline loops: CDR1 KGHSH, CDR2 LQKENI. The CDR3 DNA reads as TGTGCCAGCTCACCTATCGGTCAAGAGACCCAGTACTTC. This translates into CASSPIGQETQYF.

This clonotype has a single count. This rearrangement joins TRBV2 to TRBJ1-1; TRBD1 aligns across 12 bases. This CDR3 has 14 amino acids. Germline V gene lookup returns CDR1 SNHLY and CDR2 FYNNEI. V was pared by 6 bases and J by 2 bases, with 1 base of the junction left unmatched. CDR3: CASRGQGANTEAFF. In nucleotides, the CDR3 is TGTGCCAGCAGGGGACAGGGGGCAAACACTGAAGCTTTCTTT.

The chain is built from TRBV5-1 and TRBJ2-7; TRBD1 aligns across 9 bases. The CDR3 is made up of 17 amino acids. CDR1 is SGHRS and CDR2 is YFSETQ in the germline V gene. The ends lost 4 bases at V and 4 bases at J; junction bases unmatched: 15. CDR3: CASSPAPPGQGRYEQYF. CDR3 nucleotide sequence: TGCGCCAGCAGCCCGGCCCCCCCCGGACAGGGGCGTTACGAGCAGTACTTC.

This clonotype showed up just once. This sequence joins TRBV6-6 and TRBJ2-7; perhaps TRBD2 as D (7 bases). This CDR3 has 16 residues. Germline loops: CDR1 MNHNY, CDR2 SVGAGI (reference sequence). The germline V and J ends were trimmed by 5 bases and 6 bases, with 23 bases remaining between them. CDR3 sequence reads: CASSAMGGLLLFEQYV. In DNA form, the CDR3 reads TGTGCCAGCAGTGCGATGGGGGGGCTATTGTTATTCGAGCAGTACGTC.

The chain uses TRBV20-1 and TRBJ1-3; no firm D call. The CDR3 contains 13 residues. CDR1 is DFQATT, CDR2 SNEGSKA, per germline (reference sequence). V dropped 2 bases and J dropped 7 bases, with 12 bases sitting between them. CDR3 loop: CSARFGSINTIYF. For the CDR3, the DNA is TGCAGTGCTAGATTTGGCAGTATTAACACCATATATTTT.

This clonotype has more than one count but fewer than ten. The CDR3 DNA follows: TGTGCCAGCAGCCCCCCCGACAGAGATTACGAGCAGTACGTC. Translated, it gives CASSPPDRDYEQYV. The rearrangement uses TRBV28 and TRBJ2-7, with D perhaps matching TRBD1 (5 bases). This CDR3 comprises 14 residues. V was trimmed by 6 bases and J by 4 bases, leaving 16 bases between them. The V gene's germline CDR1 is MDHEN and CDR2 SYDVKM.